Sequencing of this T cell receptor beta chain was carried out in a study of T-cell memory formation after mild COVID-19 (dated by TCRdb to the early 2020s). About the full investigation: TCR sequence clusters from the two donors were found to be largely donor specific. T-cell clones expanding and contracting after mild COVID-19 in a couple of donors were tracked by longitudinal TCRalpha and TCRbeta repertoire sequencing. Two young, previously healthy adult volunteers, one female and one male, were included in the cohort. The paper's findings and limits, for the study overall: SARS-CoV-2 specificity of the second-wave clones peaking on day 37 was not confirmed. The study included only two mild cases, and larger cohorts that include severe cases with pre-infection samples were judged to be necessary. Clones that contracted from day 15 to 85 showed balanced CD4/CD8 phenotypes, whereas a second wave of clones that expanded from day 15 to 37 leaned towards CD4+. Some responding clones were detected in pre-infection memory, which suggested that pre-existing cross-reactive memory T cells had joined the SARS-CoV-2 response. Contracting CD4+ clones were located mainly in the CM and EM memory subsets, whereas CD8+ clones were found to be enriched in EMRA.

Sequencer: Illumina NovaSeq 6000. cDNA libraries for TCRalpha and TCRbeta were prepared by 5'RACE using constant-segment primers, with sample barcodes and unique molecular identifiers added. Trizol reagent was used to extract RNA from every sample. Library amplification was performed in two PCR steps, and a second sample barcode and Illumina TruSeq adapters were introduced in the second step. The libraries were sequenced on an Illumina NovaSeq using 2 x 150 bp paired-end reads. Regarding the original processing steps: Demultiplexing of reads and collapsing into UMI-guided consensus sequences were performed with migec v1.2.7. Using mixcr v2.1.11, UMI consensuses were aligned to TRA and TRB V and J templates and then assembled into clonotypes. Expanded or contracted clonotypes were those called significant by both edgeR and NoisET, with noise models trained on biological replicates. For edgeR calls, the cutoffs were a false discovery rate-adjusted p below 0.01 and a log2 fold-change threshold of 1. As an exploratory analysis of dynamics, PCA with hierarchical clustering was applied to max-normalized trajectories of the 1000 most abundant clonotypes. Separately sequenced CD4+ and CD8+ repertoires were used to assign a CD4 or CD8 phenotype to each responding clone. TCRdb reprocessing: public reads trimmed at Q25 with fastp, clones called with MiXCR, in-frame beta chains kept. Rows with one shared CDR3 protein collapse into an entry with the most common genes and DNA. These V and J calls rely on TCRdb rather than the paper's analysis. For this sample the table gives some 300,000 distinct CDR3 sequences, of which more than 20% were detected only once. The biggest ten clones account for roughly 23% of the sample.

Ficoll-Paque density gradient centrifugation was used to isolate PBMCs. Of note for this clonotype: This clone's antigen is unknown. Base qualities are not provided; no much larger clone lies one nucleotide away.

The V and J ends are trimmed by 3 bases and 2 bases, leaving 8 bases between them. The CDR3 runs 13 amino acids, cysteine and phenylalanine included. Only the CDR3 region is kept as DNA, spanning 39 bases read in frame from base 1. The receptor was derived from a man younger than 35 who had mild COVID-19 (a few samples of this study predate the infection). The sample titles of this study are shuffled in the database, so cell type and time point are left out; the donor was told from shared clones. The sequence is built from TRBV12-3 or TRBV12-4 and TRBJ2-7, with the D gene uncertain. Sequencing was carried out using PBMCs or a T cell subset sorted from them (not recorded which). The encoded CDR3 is CASSFWGTYEQYF. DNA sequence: TGTGCCAGCAGTTTTTGGGGAACCTACGAGCAGTACTTC.